This T cell receptor (beta chain) was obtained from a study of identical twins. Template switching added a universal primer site, and cDNA bore unique molecular identifiers. One entry per CDR3 protein, called by TCRdb with MiXCR from the 5' RACE reads. The sample includes about 530,000 distinct CDR3 sequences, about 15% of them seen just once. Worth noting for this clonotype: What it binds is unknown.

Germline V lookup: CDR1 SGHRS, CDR2 YFSETQ. V lost 4 bases, J lost 7 bases, and 7 bases stayed unmatched. The CDR3 is made up of 14 amino acids. Study-wide points: In zero-insertion analyses, partial confounding could arise from invariant MAIT and iNKT cells. While abundant cord blood beta clonotypes carried fewer insertions, memory repertoires showed no such pattern.

These sequences were also reported in another study, on yellow fever vaccine responses in identical twins.

The TCR sequence derives from a woman aged 18-29 years in good health. The sequenced sample consisted of CD4+ T cells sorted from blood. The chain is built from TRBV5-1 and TRBJ2-2, with TRBD1 identical over 7 bases. The CDR3 DNA follows: TGCGCCAGCAGCCGTAAGGGGGCGGACGGGGAGCTGTTTTTT. This gives the protein CASSRKGADGELFF.